This T cell receptor (beta chain) was retrieved from a study of blood T cell repertoires in COVID-19. Study in general: Sites across the United States, Italy and Spain contributed samples from acute and convalescent COVID-19. T cells, B-cell-depleted T cells, or PBMCs provided the cDNA or gDNA that served as material.

As handled by the study authors: The authors estimated nucleated cell counts from reference gene primer amplification. TCRdb's table, derived via immunoSEQ multiplex PCR, lists solely in-frame clones and lacks some. V, J and clone size reflect that table, while D and trimming were determined from the DNA. Among fewer than 200,000 clones listed, around nine tenths were seen once. CDR3 length: 16 residues. CDR1 is SGHTA and CDR2 is FQGTGA in the germline V gene. J gave up 2 bases and V 4 bases, and 8 bases lay outside the gene matches. This clonotype originated in a man aged 35 to 55 with active or convalescent COVID-19. The specimen sequenced was peripheral blood. J is TRBJ1-5 and V is TRBV7-3, with 7 bases aligning to TRBD1. As DNA, the CDR3 is TGTGCCAGCAGCTACCACAGGGGAGGAGGCAATCAGCCCCAGCATTTT. Protein product: CASSYHRGGGNQPQHF.